A single sample gave rise to the 29 T cell receptor beta chains below, sequenced in a study of Ad26.COV2.S vaccination and SARS-CoV-2 variants. As for treatment: roughly 18 received Ad26.COV2.S at low or high dose, single or two shots; about five received placebo; per-sample allocation not given. The investigators took samples on day 63 after the first vaccine or placebo injection. Measured with immunoSEQ multiplex PCR; TCRdb has only the in-frame clones, and not every one. The table shows some 480,000 clones, with roughly 85% occurring only once. The input for sequencing was peripheral blood, taken in a trial of Ad26.COV2.S vaccine versus placebo. The origin of the receptors is a person between 18 and 59 years old who received the Ad26.COV2.S COVID-19 vaccine or a placebo.

The chain couples TRBV7-7 to TRBJ2-7; the match to TRBD1 covers 7 bases. V was pared by 4 bases and J by 6 bases, with 6 bases of the junction left unmatched. The CDR3 is 13 amino acids. The germline CDR1 and CDR2 sequences are SSHAT and FNYEAQ (reference sequence). The CDR3: CASSSTGASEQYF. In DNA, the CDR3 is TGTGCCAGCAGCTCTACAGGGGCAAGCGAGCAGTACTTC. Full variable domain (rest looked up from reference TRBV7-7 and TRBJ2-7): GAGVSQSPRYKVTKRGQDVTLRCDPISSHATLYWYQQALGQGPEFLTYFNYEAQPDKSGLPSDRFSAERPEGSISTLTIQRTEQRDSAMYRCASSSTGASEQYFGPGTRLTVT.

The chain uses TRBV2 and TRBJ2-6; D is unresolved. The germline CDR1 and CDR2 sequences are SNHLY and FYNNEI. With 1 base removed from V and 3 bases from J, the gap between germline ends came to 4 bases. The length of the CDR3 is 14 residues. DNA of the CDR3: TGTGCCAGCAGTGAAGGCGGTGGGGCCAACGTCCTGACTTTC. Protein: CASSEGGGANVLTF.

The J gene is TRBJ2-7, the V gene TRBV28, with a tentative D call TRBD2 (6 bases). CDR3 length: 15 amino acids. Germline CDR1 reads MDHEN; CDR2 reads SYDVKM. Trimming pared 4 bases from V and 2 bases from J, leaving 15 bases between. The CDR3 spells CASSSSGLKTYEQYF. In DNA form, the CDR3 reads TGTGCCAGCAGTTCCTCGGGACTCAAAACCTACGAGCAGTACTTC. Drawing the rest from reference TRBV28 and TRBJ2-7, the complete variable domain is DVKVTQSSRYLVKRTGEKVFLECVQDMDHENMFWYRQDPGLGLRLIYFSYDVKMKEKGDIPEGYSVSREKKERFSLILESASTNQTSMYLCASSSSGLKTYEQYFGPGTRLTVT.

V usage is TRBV28 and J usage is TRBJ2-3; D not certain. This CDR3 spans 12 amino acids. Germline V CDR1 and CDR2: MDHEN, SYDVKM. Trimming cost V 8 bases and J 8 bases, with 14 bases left between them. In nucleotides, the CDR3 is TGTGCCAGCGAAGGCGGCTTGGGTACGCAGTATTTT. Residues: CASEGGLGTQYF.

The chain is built from TRBV3-1 (or the pseudogene TRBV3-2) and TRBJ2-1; no firm D call. CDR3 length equals 13 residues. V lost 6 bases and J 5 bases, leaving 11 bases between the germline ends. Per germline, CDR1 LGHDT and CDR2 YNNKEL (reference sequence). The CDR3 coding sequence is TGTGCCAGCAGAAAAAATGTGGACAATGAGCAGTTCTTC. Translated, it gives CASRKNVDNEQFF.

The rearrangement joins TRBV7-2 to TRBJ1-2; possible D gene TRBD1, 5 bases. V lost 5 bases and J 1 base, leaving 17 bases between the germline ends. CDR1 SGHTA and CDR2 FQGNSA come from the germline V gene. The CDR3 is 16 amino acids. The CDR3 DNA is TGTGCCAGCAGCCTGCTGACAGTGGCAAATAACTATGGCTACACCTTC. As protein: CASSLLTVANNYGYTF.

This clone was seen more than once but under ten times. This chain joins TRBV6-1 and TRBJ1-1, with TRBD1 matching over 10 bases. The CDR3 consists of 17 residues. Trimming cost V 3 bases and J 2 bases; bases outside gene matches: 9. Germline assignment: CDR1 MNHNS and CDR2 SASEGT. CDR3 amino acids: CASSERTGGTLNTEAFF. Here the CDR3 DNA reads TGTGCCAGCAGTGAGAGGACAGGGGGGACTCTAAACACTGAAGCTTTCTTT.

This clone occurred a few times. The chain has TRBV14 and TRBJ1-6, with D possibly being TRBD1 (5 bases). The CDR3 totals 15 residues. Deletions cut 1 base from V and 9 bases from J, with 13 bases between. CDR1 is SGHDN, CDR2 FVKESK, per germline. CDR3 DNA: TGTGCCAGCAGCCAAGGTCCAGGGATAAGTTCACCCCTCCACTTT. It specifies CASSQGPGISSPLHF.

To note about this clone: At one end the junction does not follow the germline gene, possibly because of a read error. The chain recombines TRBV7-2 with TRBJ1-2, with TRBD1 identical over 9 bases. Germline V gives CDR1 SGHTA, CDR2 FQGNSA. This CDR3 is 13 amino acids long. This CDR3 reads CASSPGQGRRVDF. The CDR3 DNA is TGTGCCAGCAGCCCAGGACAGGGGAGGAGGGTTGACTTC.

For the CDR3, the DNA is TGTGCCAGCAGAGGGGACAGGGTACTGGGCGGCTCCTACAATGAGCAGTTCTTC. Protein product: CASRGDRVLGGSYNEQFF. The chain is built from TRBV28 and TRBJ2-1; 9 bases are a match to TRBD1. The CDR3 sequence is 18 residues long. Trimming cost V 6 bases and J 0 bases; bases outside gene matches: 12. In germline, CDR1 is MDHEN, CDR2 SYDVKM.

The rearrangement uses TRBV27 and TRBJ2-6, with TRBD1 matching over 9 bases. CDR3 length: 17 amino acids. The germline V gene encodes CDR1 MNHEY and CDR2 SMNVEV (reference sequence). With V trimmed by 2 bases and J by 0 bases, 2 bases remained unmatched. CDR3 DNA sequence: TGTGCCAGCAGTTTAGGGGGACAGGGCTCTGGGGCCAACGTCCTGACTTTC. Residues: CASSLGGQGSGANVLTF.

Note on this clone: This specimen includes other DNA sequences encoding the same CDR3. The V call is TRBV28, the J call TRBJ1-2; 7 positions match TRBD1. J was trimmed by 5 bases and V by 5 bases; bases with no gene match: 5. Germline loops: CDR1 MDHEN, CDR2 SYDVKM. The CDR3 covers 13 residues. CDR3 nucleotide sequence: TGTGCCAGCAGTCTCGGGACAGTTTATGGCTACACCTTC. This codes for CASSLGTVYGYTF.

This chain connects TRBV28 to TRBJ1-1; TRBD1 is a possible D gene (6 bases). This CDR3 is 16 amino acids long. Trimming removed 6 bases at V and 0 bases at J, with 17 bases between. Looked up from germline, CDR1 is MDHEN and CDR2 is SYDVKM. In DNA, the CDR3 is TGTGCCAGCAGCAGAAGGGGGGGCCTTATGAACACTGAAGCTTTCTTT. Protein: CASSRRGGLMNTEAFF.

The chain recombines TRBV6-5 with TRBJ2-1, with TRBD2 identical over 11 bases. This CDR3 region has 13 residues. The V and J ends lost 9 bases and 10 bases, in that order; junction bases with no gene match: 8. CDR1 is MNHEY and CDR2 is SVGAGI in the germline V gene. The CDR3 DNA reads TGTGCCAGTTTAGCGGGAGGGGGTAACGAGCAGTTCTTC. This sequence encodes CASLAGGGNEQFF.

The chain has TRBV24-1 and TRBJ1-2; D remains ambiguous. Germline assignment: CDR1 KGHDR and CDR2 SFDVKD. This CDR3 contains 13 residues. V was pared by 3 bases and J by 2 bases, with 6 bases between. CDR3 DNA sequence: TGTGCCACCAGTGATGGAGGGAACTATGGCTACACCTTC. This codes for CATSDGGNYGYTF.

V is TRBV9 and J is TRBJ2-3; 7 bases are shared with TRBD2. Germline trimming cut 0 bases from V and 4 bases from J; bases unmatched to any gene: 8. This CDR3 is built from 16 residues. Germline V gene data show CDR1 as SGDLS and CDR2 as YYNGEE. As DNA, the CDR3 is TGTGCCAGCAGCGTAGATCGCGGGAGAGCCGCAGATACGCAGTATTTT. It translates to CASSVDRGRAADTQYF.

This clone occurred once. V gene TRBV7-9 combines with J gene TRBJ2-3, with D possibly matching TRBD2 (6 bases). The CDR3 runs 15 residues. Per the germline V gene, CDR1 is SEHNR and CDR2 is FQNEAQ (reference sequence). The V and J ends lost 1 base and 2 bases respectively, with 10 bases between them. CDR3 DNA: TGTGCCAGCAGCTTAGGGAGCGGGCTCACAGATACGCAGTATTTT. This gives the protein CASSLGSGLTDTQYF.

The sample holds one count of this clone. DNA for the CDR3: TGCAGTGCTAGTATTGGCAGAGTAGCAGACTATGGCTACACCTTC. Protein sequence: CSASIGRVADYGYTF. The chain combines TRBV20-1 with TRBJ1-2; D unclear. Germline V gene data show CDR1 as DFQATT and CDR2 as SNEGSKA (reference sequence). This CDR3 is built from 15 residues. The germline V and J ends were trimmed by 3 bases and 3 bases, with 17 bases remaining between them.

The rearrangement links TRBV5-1 to TRBJ2-7; possibly TRBD1 for D (5 bases). The CDR3 contains 12 residues. The germline V gene encodes CDR1 SGHRS and CDR2 YFSETQ. V lost 4 bases to trimming and J lost 3 bases, with 8 bases between them. The CDR3, as DNA: TGCGCCAGCAGCGCCGACAGCTACGAGCAGTACTTC. Its translation is CASSADSYEQYF.

The chain employs TRBV7-2 and TRBJ1-2; TRBD1 matches 8 bases. The CDR3 length is 15 residues. Germline trimming cut 4 bases from V and 4 bases from J; bases unmatched to any gene: 8. Germline CDR1 SGHTA, CDR2 FQGNSA. In DNA, the CDR3 is TGTGCCAGCAGCTCCATACTCCAGGGGGCCTATGGCTACACCTTC. Translation: CASSSILQGAYGYTF.

As DNA, the CDR3 is TGCGCCAGCAGCCAGGGGGTGAGCGGGGCCCCCTACGAGCAGTACTTC. Translating gives CASSQGVSGAPYEQYF. The J gene is TRBJ2-7, the V gene TRBV4-3; 7 bases align to TRBD2. V shed 3 bases, J shed 2 bases, and the junction held 10 bases outside the gene matches. CDR3 length equals 16 residues. Germline V gene lookup returns CDR1 LGHNA and CDR2 YSLEER.

V is TRBV27 and J is TRBJ2-2; TRBD2 aligns across 9 bases. Germline assignment: CDR1 MNHEY and CDR2 SMNVEV (reference sequence). The V and J ends lost 2 bases and 2 bases, in that order; junction bases with no gene match: 3. The CDR3 has 16 residues. DNA of the CDR3: TGTGCCAGCAGTTTAAGACTAGCGGCCAACACCGGGGAGCTGTTTTTT. It encodes CASSLRLAANTGELFF.

This chain uses TRBV3-1 (or the pseudogene TRBV3-2) with TRBJ1-5; 9 bases line up with TRBD1. V lost 2 bases, J lost 2 bases, and 4 bases stayed unmatched. This CDR3 is built from 16 residues. CDR1 and CDR2 from the germline V gene are LGHDT and YNNKEL (reference sequence). The CDR3 protein is CASSQRQGGGNQPQHF. The CDR3 bases are TGTGCCAGCAGCCAACGACAGGGGGGTGGCAATCAGCCCCAGCATTTT.

To note about this clone: One base away lies a much larger clone, so this may be a sequencing read error. Here the CDR3 reads CASSLDSNQPQHF. The CDR3 bases are TGTGCCAGCAGCTTAGACAGCAATCAGCCCCAGCATTTT. The rearrangement uses TRBV5-5 and TRBJ1-5; the D is unclear. The CDR3 has 13 amino acids. In germline, CDR1 is SGHKS, CDR2 YYEKEE (reference sequence). V was pared by 2 bases and J by 1 base, with 4 bases between.

The rearrangement joins TRBV6-6 to TRBJ2-1, with unresolved D. The germline CDR1 and CDR2 sequences are MNHNY and SVGAGI (reference sequence). The CDR3 loop spans 13 amino acids. V was cut by 5 bases and J by 5 bases, with 10 bases left in between. The CDR3 reads CASSNPQDNEQFF. The CDR3 nucleotides are TGTGCCAGCAGTAATCCGCAGGACAATGAGCAGTTCTTC.

V is TRBV7-3 and J is TRBJ1-1; D not resolved. The CDR3 is made up of 15 amino acids. From germline, CDR1 is SGHTA and CDR2 FQGTGA. V dropped 2 bases and J dropped 6 bases, with 16 bases sitting between them. CDR3 sequence (DNA): TGTGCCAGCAGCTTAGAGGGCGGCAGAGCCTCTGAAGCTTTCTTT. This encodes CASSLEGGRASEAFF.

The chain combines TRBV7-9 with TRBJ2-1, with 7 nucleotides matching TRBD2. V trimming: 4 bases; J trimming: 8 bases; junction bases outside the gene matches: 8. The CDR3 sequence is 14 residues long. Germline CDR1 and CDR2: SEHNR and FQNEAQ (reference sequence). This chain's CDR3 is CASSSWGGSDEQFF. CDR3 sequence (DNA): TGTGCCAGCAGCTCATGGGGCGGGAGTGATGAGCAGTTCTTC. The full variable domain, with the rest looked up from reference TRBV7-9 and TRBJ2-1, is DTGVSQNPRHKITKRGQNVTFRCDPISEHNRLYWYRQTLGQGPEFLTYFQNEAQLEKSRLLSDRFSAERPKGSFSTLEIQRTEQGDSAMYLCASSSWGGSDEQFFGPGTRLTVL.

The chain carries TRBV28 and TRBJ2-7; D gene ambiguous. The V and J ends lost 2 bases and 2 bases respectively, with 7 bases between them. Germline CDR1 reads MDHEN; CDR2 reads SYDVKM. The CDR3 loop spans 13 amino acids. CDR3 region: CASSLSAPYEQYF. The CDR3 nucleotides are TGTGCCAGCAGTTTAAGTGCCCCCTACGAGCAGTACTTC.

The V and J genes are TRBV30 and TRBJ1-3; a weak D match, TRBD1 (5 bases). This CDR3 has 12 amino acids. V lost 1 base to trimming and J lost 7 bases, with 8 bases between them. Germline V CDR1 and CDR2: GTSNPN, SVGIG (reference sequence). CDR3 in DNA: TGTGCCTGGAGTGGACAGTATAACACCATATATTTT. It is translated as CAWSGQYNTIYF.